The 20 T cell receptor beta chains in this list originate from one sample, sequenced in a study of technical replicates of blood from a few donors. Profiling relied on immunoSEQ multiplex PCR, and the TCRdb table lists in-frame clones only, not all of them. The sample holds about 84,000 clones, less than 98% seen once. Sequencing used T cells isolated from PBMCs. The receptors were sampled from a human donor in good health.

The genes are TRBV6-1 and TRBJ1-1; perhaps TRBD1 as D (5 bases). Germline values: CDR1 MNHNS, CDR2 SASEGT. V was shortened by 1 base and J by 3 bases, with 12 bases between the two germline ends. The CDR3 runs to 15 residues. CDR3: CASSEGRYRYTEAFF. In nucleotides, the CDR3 is TGTGCCAGCAGTGAAGGACGATACAGGTACACTGAAGCTTTCTTT.

This clone was counted a single time. This chain joins TRBV11-3 and TRBJ2-2; a possible D gene is TRBD1 (6 bases). The CDR3 is made up of 19 amino acids. Germline V gene data show CDR1 as SGHNT and CDR2 as YENEEA. Trimming removed 4 bases at V and 0 bases at J, with 21 bases between. The CDR3: CASSSTFPRTDANTGELFF. For the CDR3, the DNA is TGTGCCAGCAGCTCAACCTTCCCCCGGACAGACGCGAACACCGGGGAGCTGTTTTTT.

The chain combines TRBV27 with TRBJ2-3; 7 bases are shared with TRBD2. Per the germline V gene, CDR1 is MNHEY and CDR2 is SMNVEV (reference sequence). V shed 5 bases and J 2 bases; nucleotides not matched to a gene: 10. The CDR3 is 16 residues long. The CDR3, as DNA: TGTGCCAGCAGTCCACAAATAGCGGGTTTCACAGATACGCAGTATTTT. The encoded protein is CASSPQIAGFTDTQYF.

The chain carries TRBV10-3 and TRBJ2-7; 8 bases match TRBD1. Germline V lookup: CDR1 ENHRY, CDR2 SYGVKD. The CDR3 is made up of 12 amino acids. J was trimmed by 5 bases and V by 10 bases; bases with no gene match: 7. Here the CDR3 DNA reads TGTGCCACGGGACAGGTATCGAACGAGCAGTACTTC. Translated, it gives CATGQVSNEQYF.

This clone was counted a single time. This rearrangement joins TRBV5-6 to TRBJ1-6; 7 nucleotides match TRBD1. V shed 3 bases and J 6 bases; nucleotides not matched to a gene: 12. There are 17 residues in the CDR3. Germline V gene data show CDR1 as SGHDT and CDR2 as YYEEEE. CDR3 in amino acids: CASSSPRRQGINSPLHF. As DNA, the CDR3 is TGTGCCAGCAGCTCCCCTAGACGACAGGGAATTAATTCACCCCTCCACTTT.

V gene TRBV25-1 combines with J gene TRBJ1-2, with D possibly TRBD1 on 5 matching bases. CDR3 size: 14 residues. Germline CDR1 MGHDK, CDR2 SYGVNS. With 1 base removed from V and 4 bases from J, the gap between germline ends came to 10 bases. CDR3 sequence: CASSEWGGSYGYTF. The DNA of the CDR3 is TGTGCCAGCAGTGAATGGGGCGGATCCTATGGCTACACCTTC.

The chain joins TRBV19 to TRBJ2-7, with D possibly matching TRBD2 (6 bases). Germline-derived CDR1 and CDR2 are LNHDA and SQIVND (reference sequence). This CDR3 is built from 14 residues. The V gene lost 1 base and the J gene lost 2 bases, with 9 bases spanning the gap. CDR3 DNA: TGTGCCAGTAGTATAGGACTAGGGCCCTACGAGCAGTACTTC. Translating gives CASSIGLGPYEQYF.

The chain employs TRBV4-1 and TRBJ2-2, with TRBD2 as a possible D gene (5 bases). This CDR3 contains 17 residues. V shed 4 bases and J shed 6 bases, with 21 bases lying between them. CDR1 is MGHRA and CDR2 is YSYEKL in the germline V gene. CDR3 loop: CASSRGPLRLVAGELFF. CDR3 nucleotide sequence: TGCGCCAGCAGCCGCGGGCCCCTCAGATTAGTAGCCGGGGAGCTGTTTTTT.

The CDR3 is CASTTRGADYGYTF. As DNA, the CDR3 is TGTGCCAGCACTACAAGGGGCGCGGACTATGGCTACACCTTC. The rearrangement links TRBV6-6 to TRBJ1-2, with D possibly TRBD1 on 5 matching bases. The CDR3 has 14 residues. The V and J ends lost 7 bases and 3 bases respectively, with 15 bases between them. CDR1 and CDR2 (germline): MNHNY, SVGAGI (reference sequence).

The chain has TRBV9 and TRBJ1-6, with 9 bases identical to TRBD1. V lost 0 bases, J lost 14 bases, and 12 bases stayed unmatched. The CDR3 consists of 16 residues. Germline V gene data show CDR1 as SGDLS and CDR2 as YYNGEE. This CDR3 is CASSVGRGQGPESLHF. In nucleotides, the CDR3 is TGTGCCAGCAGCGTAGGGCGAGGACAGGGGCCCGAATCCCTCCACTTT.

V gene TRBV25-1 combines with J gene TRBJ1-2, with D uncertain. V lost 6 bases and J 8 bases, leaving 16 bases between the germline ends. This CDR3 region has 13 residues. Germline V gene lookup returns CDR1 MGHDK and CDR2 SYGVNS. The CDR3 nucleotides read TGTGCCAGCAGCAGGCTGACGGCTAACGGCTACACCTTC. It codes for CASSRLTANGYTF.

This clone was counted a single time. This chain links TRBV10-3 with TRBJ2-3; 9 bases agree with TRBD1. V lost 5 bases to trimming and J lost 3 bases; unmatched junction nucleotides: 9. Germline V gives CDR1 ENHRY, CDR2 SYGVKD. This CDR3 comprises 16 residues. CDR3 DNA sequence: TGTGCCATCAGTTTGGGACAGGGTAGGAGTACAGATACGCAGTATTTT. This codes for CAISLGQGRSTDTQYF.

The J gene is TRBJ2-1, the V gene TRBV5-8, with 7 positions matching TRBD1. This CDR3 spans 14 amino acids. V trimming: 4 bases; J trimming: 7 bases; junction bases outside the gene matches: 8. The germline gives CDR1 SGHTS, CDR2 YDEGEE. The chain's CDR3 is CASSRGQGRNEQFF. As DNA, the CDR3 is TGTGCCAGCAGCAGGGGGCAGGGTCGGAATGAGCAGTTCTTC.

V usage is TRBV11-2 and J usage is TRBJ1-1; D gene uncertain. This CDR3 is 13 amino acids long. Trimming cost V 1 base and J 1 base, with 4 bases left between them. Germline V gene sequence: CDR1 SGHAT, CDR2 FQNNGV. The CDR3 DNA reads TGTGCCAGCAGCTTAGGTCAGAACACTGAAGCTTTCTTT. It yields the protein CASSLGQNTEAFF.

The rearrangement links TRBV6-1 to TRBJ2-1; 8 bases fit TRBD1. This CDR3 is 13 amino acids long. Germline V CDR1 and CDR2: MNHNS, SASEGT. The V and J ends lost 4 bases and 10 bases, in that order; junction bases with no gene match: 6. CDR3 in amino acids: CASSGQGKREQFF. Here the CDR3 DNA reads TGTGCCAGCAGTGGACAGGGGAAAAGGGAGCAGTTCTTC.

The chain joins TRBV4-1 to TRBJ2-1, with 8 positions matching TRBD1. J gave up 3 bases and V 0 bases, and 4 bases lay outside the gene matches. From germline, CDR1 is MGHRA and CDR2 YSYEKL. The CDR3 consists of 16 residues. CDR3 bases: TGCGCCAGCAGCCAAGAAGCCAGGGGGCACTACAATGAGCAGTTCTTC. Residues: CASSQEARGHYNEQFF.

The chain carries TRBV4-1 and TRBJ1-5, with a weak D call TRBD1 (5 bases). The CDR3 consists of 15 residues. V was shortened by 5 bases and J by 0 bases, with 11 bases between the two germline ends. Germline-derived CDR1 and CDR2 are MGHRA and YSYEKL. CDR3 DNA: TGCGCCAGCAGCACAGGAATTCTTAGCAATCAGCCCCAGCATTTT. Amino acids: CASSTGILSNQPQHF.

The genes are TRBV5-6 and TRBJ1-5; TRBD1 agrees at 7 bases. Germline V gene lookup returns CDR1 SGHDT and CDR2 YYEEEE. The trim removed 4 bases at V and 0 bases at J, leaving 13 bases unmatched. CDR3 length: 18 residues. The CDR3 DNA follows: TGTGCCAGCAGCCGACAGGGTGGGGGTCTTTATAGCAATCAGCCCCAGCATTTT. Protein: CASSRQGGGLYSNQPQHF.

This sequence joins TRBV29-1 and TRBJ2-1; 7 nucleotides align to TRBD1. Germline CDR1 and CDR2: SQVTM and ANQGSEA. The V and J ends lost 6 bases and 5 bases, in that order; junction bases with no gene match: 4. CDR3 length: 12 residues. CDR3 coding DNA: TGCAGCGTCTTAGACAGGGACAATGAGCAGTTCTTC. Translated, it gives CSVLDRDNEQFF.

The chain employs TRBV6-6 and TRBJ1-4; D is undetermined. This CDR3 has 13 amino acids. V dropped 6 bases and J dropped 10 bases, with 15 bases sitting between them. Germline assignment: CDR1 MNHNY and CDR2 SVGAGI (reference sequence). CDR3 DNA sequence: TGTGCCAGCAGCCTTTCTCCGGCGGTAAAACTGTTTTTT. Translation gives CASSLSPAVKLFF.